This record covers a single T cell receptor (beta chain). The Seattle site enrolled patients during active infection and followed them longitudinally. Original processing notes: Estimates of nucleated cell counts were drawn from the amplification of reference gene primers. Sequencing was performed with immunoSEQ multiplex PCR; in TCRdb, only in-frame clones are kept and a portion is missing. V and J calls and clone size come straight from that table; D and trimming were deduced from the DNA. Of approximately 55,000 clones listed, about 80% are singletons. The record originates from a study of blood T cell repertoires in COVID-19. Study context: Specimens from acute and convalescent COVID-19 originated in the United States, Italy and Spain. PBMCs, B-cell-depleted T cells, or T cells were the source of the cDNA or gDNA that made up the material.

The specimen sequenced was peripheral blood. The sequence came from a man aged 30 to 45 with COVID-19, enrolled during active disease.

This CDR3 reads CASSLAWGPYNEQFF. The CDR3 DNA follows: TGTGCCAGCAGCTTGGCTTGGGGCCCCTACAATGAGCAGTTCTTC. V and J are TRBV5-4 and TRBJ2-1; TRBD1 is a possible D gene (5 bases). Trimming removed 0 bases from V and 2 bases from J, with 9 bases in between. The CDR3 runs 15 residues. The germline CDR1 and CDR2 sequences are SGHNT and YYREEE (reference sequence).